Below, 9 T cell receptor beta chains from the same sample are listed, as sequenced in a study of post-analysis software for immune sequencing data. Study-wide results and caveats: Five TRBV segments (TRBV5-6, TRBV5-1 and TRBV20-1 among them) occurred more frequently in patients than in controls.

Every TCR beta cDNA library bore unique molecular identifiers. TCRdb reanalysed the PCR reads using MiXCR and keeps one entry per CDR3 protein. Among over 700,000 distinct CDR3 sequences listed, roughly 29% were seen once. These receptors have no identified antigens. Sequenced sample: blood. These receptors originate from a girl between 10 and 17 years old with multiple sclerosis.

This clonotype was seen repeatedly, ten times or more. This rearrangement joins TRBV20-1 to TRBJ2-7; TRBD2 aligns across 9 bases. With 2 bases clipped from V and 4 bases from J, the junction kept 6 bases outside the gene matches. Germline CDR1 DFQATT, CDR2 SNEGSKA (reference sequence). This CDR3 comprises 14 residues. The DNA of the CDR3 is TGCAGTGCTAGACTAGCGGGGAGTGGGTACGAGCAGTACTTC. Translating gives CSARLAGSGYEQYF.

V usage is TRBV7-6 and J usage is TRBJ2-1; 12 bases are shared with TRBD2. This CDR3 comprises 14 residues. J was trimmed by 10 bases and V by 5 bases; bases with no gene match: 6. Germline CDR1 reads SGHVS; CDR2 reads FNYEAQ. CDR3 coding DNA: TGTGCCAGCAGCATGACTAGCGGGAGTAGCGAGCAGTTCTTC. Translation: CASSMTSGSSEQFF.

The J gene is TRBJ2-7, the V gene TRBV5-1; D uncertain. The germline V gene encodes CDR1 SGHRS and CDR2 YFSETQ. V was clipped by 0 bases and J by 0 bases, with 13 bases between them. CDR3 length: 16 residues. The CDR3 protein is CASSLAGSVSSYEQYF. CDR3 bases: TGCGCCAGCAGCTTGGCCGGAAGCGTCTCCTCCTACGAGCAGTACTTC.

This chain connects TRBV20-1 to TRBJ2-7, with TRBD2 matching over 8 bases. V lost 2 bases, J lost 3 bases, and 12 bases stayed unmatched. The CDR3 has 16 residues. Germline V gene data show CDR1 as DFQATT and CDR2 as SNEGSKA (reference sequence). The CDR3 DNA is TGCAGTGCTAGATCTTCCGGGAGGGCCCCCCTCTACGAGCAGTACTTC. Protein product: CSARSSGRAPLYEQYF.

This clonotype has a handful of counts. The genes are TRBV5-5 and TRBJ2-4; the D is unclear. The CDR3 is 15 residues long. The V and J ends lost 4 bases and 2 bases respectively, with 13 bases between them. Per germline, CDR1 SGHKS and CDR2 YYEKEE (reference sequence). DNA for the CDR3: TGTGCCAGCAGCGAAATGGTCGTATCCAAAAACATTCAGTACTTC. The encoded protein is CASSEMVVSKNIQYF.

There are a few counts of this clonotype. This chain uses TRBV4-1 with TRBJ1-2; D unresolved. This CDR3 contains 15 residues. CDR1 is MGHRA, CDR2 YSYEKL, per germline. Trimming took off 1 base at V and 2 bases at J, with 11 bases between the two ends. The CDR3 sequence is CASSQVGDANYGYTF. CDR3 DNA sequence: TGCGCCAGCAGCCAAGTCGGAGACGCAAACTATGGCTACACCTTC.

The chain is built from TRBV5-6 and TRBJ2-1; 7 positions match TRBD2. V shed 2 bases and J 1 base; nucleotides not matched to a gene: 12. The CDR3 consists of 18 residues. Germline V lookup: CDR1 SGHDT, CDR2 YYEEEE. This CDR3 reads CASSLPPWRGRSYNEQFF. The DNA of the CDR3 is TGTGCCAGCAGCTTACCTCCGTGGCGGGGGAGATCCTACAATGAGCAGTTCTTC.

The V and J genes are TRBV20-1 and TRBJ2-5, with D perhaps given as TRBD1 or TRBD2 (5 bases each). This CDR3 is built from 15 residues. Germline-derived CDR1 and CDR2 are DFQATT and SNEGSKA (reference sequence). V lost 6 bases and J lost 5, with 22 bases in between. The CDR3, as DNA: TGCAGTGCCACCCGGGGCGTCGGATCTCCGGAGACCCAGTACTTC. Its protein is CSATRGVGSPETQYF.

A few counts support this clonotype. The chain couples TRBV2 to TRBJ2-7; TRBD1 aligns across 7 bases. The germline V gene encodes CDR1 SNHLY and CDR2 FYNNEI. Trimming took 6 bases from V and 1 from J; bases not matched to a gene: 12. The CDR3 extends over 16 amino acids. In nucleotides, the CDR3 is TGTGCCAGCAGCGAGTGGTCGGGACAGAAGTCCTACGAGCAGTACTTC. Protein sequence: CASSEWSGQKSYEQYF.